The 21 T cell receptor beta chains reported below all come from one sample, sequenced in a study of CD8 T cells in Susac syndrome. An input of about 0.5 to 1 ug of RNA was subjected to reverse transcription using random hexamers. MiXCR, applied by TCRdb to the immunoSEQ multiplex PCR reads, yields one record per CDR3 protein. The sample records tens of thousands of distinct CDR3 sequences, approximately 96% being singletons. Source material: CD8+ T cells from PBMCs. These receptors were obtained from a human donor with Susac syndrome.

This clonotype was counted once. The rearrangement joins TRBV7-9 to TRBJ2-3, with 7 bases lining up with TRBD1. With V trimmed by 5 bases and J by 2 bases, 10 bases remained unmatched. Germline CDR1 and CDR2: SEHNR and FQNEAQ (reference sequence). There are 16 residues in the CDR3. The CDR3 DNA follows: TGTGCCAGCAGCGCCAGCCGGGACAGTAACACAGATACGCAGTATTTT. As protein: CASSASRDSNTDTQYF.

This chain uses TRBV9 with TRBJ2-5, with 8 bases matching TRBD2. Looked up from germline, CDR1 is SGDLS and CDR2 is YYNGEE. Trimming cost V 3 bases and J 2 bases; bases outside gene matches: 9. The CDR3 has 16 residues. CDR3 amino acids: CASSGATSGIQETQYF. CDR3 in DNA: TGTGCCAGCAGCGGCGCAACTAGCGGAATACAAGAGACCCAGTACTTC.

The chain links TRBV20-1 to TRBJ1-5; tentative D call: TRBD1 (6 bases). Germline CDR1 reads DFQATT; CDR2 reads SNEGSKA (reference sequence). Trimming stripped 2 bases from V and 6 bases from J, with 20 bases between. The CDR3 is 16 residues long. CDR3 in amino acids: CSARSPKGGRTQPQHF. For the CDR3, the DNA is TGCAGTGCTAGATCACCCAAGGGGGGGCGGACTCAGCCCCAGCATTTT.

The rearrangement links TRBV20-1 to TRBJ1-1, with D unresolved. In germline, CDR1 is DFQATT, CDR2 SNEGSKA (reference sequence). This CDR3 is 12 amino acids long. The ends were cut back, 7 bases at V and 3 bases at J, with 12 bases in the middle. The CDR3 loop is CSVSAGDTEAFF. The DNA for the CDR3 is TGCAGTGTATCGGCTGGGGACACTGAAGCTTTCTTT.

The J gene is TRBJ2-4, the V gene TRBV20-1; unclear D gene. CDR1 and CDR2 (germline): DFQATT, SNEGSKA (reference sequence). CDR3 size: 14 residues. Trimming shortened V by 1 base and J by 8 bases, and 15 bases separated the two germline ends. CDR3 residues: CSARGEGYAHIQYF. CDR3 nucleotide sequence: TGCAGTGCTAGAGGGGAAGGATACGCTCACATTCAGTACTTC.

The chain carries TRBV19 and TRBJ1-5, with D uncertain. V dropped 7 bases and J dropped 4 bases, with 20 bases sitting between them. The V gene's germline CDR1 is LNHDA and CDR2 SQIVND (reference sequence). The length of the CDR3 is 16 residues. CDR3 bases: TGTGCCAGTAAATCGGGGATGTCAGTAGGAAATCAGCCCCAGCATTTT. Its protein product is CASKSGMSVGNQPQHF.

The gene calls are TRBV28 and TRBJ2-3; 12 bases align to TRBD2. This CDR3 has 16 residues. Germline trimming cut 2 bases from V and 6 bases from J; bases unmatched to any gene: 6. Germline CDR1 and CDR2: MDHEN and SYDVKM. CDR3 in DNA: TGTGCCAGCAGTTTACTAGCGGGGGGGTATATGGATACGCAGTATTTT. Translated: CASSLLAGGYMDTQYF.

The genes are TRBV9 and TRBJ2-2; the D gene is possibly TRBD2 (7 bases). The CDR3 is made up of 16 amino acids. V lost 6 bases to trimming and J lost 3 bases, with 18 bases between them. Germline loops: CDR1 SGDLS, CDR2 YYNGEE. The CDR3 spells CASNDGGRPDTGELFF. CDR3 DNA sequence: TGTGCCAGCAACGACGGGGGGCGCCCGGACACCGGGGAGCTGTTTTTT. The full variable domain, its missing parts supplied by reference TRBV9 and TRBJ2-2, is DSGVTQTPKHLITATGQRVTLRCSPRSGDLSVYWYQQSLDQGLQFLIQYYNGEERAKGNILERFSAQQFPDLHSELNLSSLELGDSALYFCASNDGGRPDTGELFFGEGSRLTVL.

The J gene is TRBJ2-5, the V gene TRBV20-1; TRBD1 agrees at 8 bases. The CDR3 consists of 13 residues. From germline, CDR1 is DFQATT and CDR2 SNEGSKA (reference sequence). With V trimmed by 6 bases and J by 7 bases, 10 bases remained unmatched. CDR3 in DNA: TGCAGTGCAGGACAGGGTGACGTGCCGACCCAGTACTTC. It specifies CSAGQGDVPTQYF.

This clonotype was observed a handful of times. The rearrangement uses TRBV5-1 and TRBJ1-2, with D unresolved. Germline CDR1 is SGHRS and CDR2 is YFSETQ. This CDR3 spans 12 amino acids. The ends were cut back, 0 bases at V and 8 bases at J, with 8 bases in the middle. The CDR3 loop is CASSLDLGGYTF. For the CDR3, the DNA is TGCGCCAGCAGCTTGGATTTGGGAGGCTACACCTTC.

The chain carries TRBV6-5 and TRBJ2-5, with 7 positions matching TRBD1. The CDR3 contains 13 residues. The germline V gene has CDR1 MNHEY and CDR2 SVGAGI. Losses at the gene ends were 7 bases for V and 4 bases for J; bases not matched to a gene: 6. CDR3 amino acids: CASISTGRETQYF. The CDR3 region has the DNA TGTGCCAGCATTTCGACAGGGCGAGAGACCCAGTACTTC.

The V call is TRBV20-1, the J call TRBJ2-2, with D maybe TRBD1 (6 bases). This CDR3 region has 13 residues. The V end lost 1 base, the J end lost 11 bases, and 14 bases lay between the germline ends. CDR1 is DFQATT, CDR2 SNEGSKA, per germline (reference sequence). Here the CDR3 reads CSARGQAQQELFF. Written as DNA, the CDR3 is TGCAGTGCTAGAGGACAGGCCCAACAAGAGCTGTTTTTT.

The genes are TRBV3-1 and TRBJ1-2; TRBD1 matches 9 bases. The CDR3 has 16 amino acids. After removal of 0 bases from V and 3 bases from J, the junction contained 5 bases not matched to a gene. Germline CDR1 is LGHDT and CDR2 is YNNKEL (reference sequence). The CDR3: CASSQEDRGLDYGYTF. The CDR3 nucleotides are TGTGCCAGCAGCCAAGAGGACAGGGGTTTGGACTATGGCTACACCTTC.

The rearrangement uses TRBV20-1 and TRBJ1-1, with no clear D. The CDR3 totals 13 residues. The ends were cut back, 2 bases at V and 2 bases at J, with 9 bases in the middle. The germline V gene has CDR1 DFQATT and CDR2 SNEGSKA (reference sequence). The CDR3 region is CSARFDSNTEAFF. The CDR3 nucleotides read TGCAGTGCTAGATTTGACTCCAACACTGAAGCTTTCTTT.

The chain carries TRBV28 and TRBJ2-5, with TRBD1 matching 7 bases. Trimming took 6 bases from V and 3 from J; bases not matched to a gene: 7. The CDR3 runs 14 residues. Germline loops: CDR1 MDHEN, CDR2 SYDVKM. CDR3 loop: CASSLGTAKETQYF. The DNA for the CDR3 is TGTGCCAGCAGCCTAGGGACAGCGAAAGAGACCCAGTACTTC.

V usage is TRBV28 and J usage is TRBJ2-3; TRBD2 aligns across 7 bases. The V segment lost 6 bases and the J segment 2 bases; nucleotides outside the gene matches: 5. The CDR3 length is 14 residues. Germline CDR1 is MDHEN and CDR2 is SYDVKM. CDR3 loop: CASRTSSNTDTQYF. The CDR3 DNA follows: TGTGCCAGCAGGACTAGCTCAAACACAGATACGCAGTATTTT.

The chain has TRBV19 and TRBJ2-7, with 7 bases aligning to TRBD1. The CDR3 has 15 residues. CDR1 LNHDA and CDR2 SQIVND come from the germline V gene (reference sequence). V gave up 4 bases and J gave up 2 bases; unmatched junction bases: 8. The CDR3 loop is CASSKTGAPAYEQYF. For the CDR3, the DNA is TGTGCCAGTAGTAAAACAGGGGCGCCTGCCTACGAGCAGTACTTC.

The CDR3 protein is CSGGDSYEQYF. CDR3 DNA sequence: TGCAGCGGGGGGGACTCCTACGAGCAGTACTTC. J is TRBJ2-7 and V is TRBV29-1, with D perhaps matching TRBD2 (6 bases). Between the trimmed V and J ends, which lost 7 bases and 0 bases, there was a span of 7 bases. Per the germline V gene, CDR1 is SQVTM and CDR2 is ANQGSEA. The CDR3 consists of 11 residues.

V and J are TRBV20-1 and TRBJ2-7; 14 bases map to TRBD2. V was pared by 3 bases and J by 6 bases, with 4 bases of the junction left unmatched. Per the germline V gene, CDR1 is DFQATT and CDR2 is SNEGSKA (reference sequence). This CDR3 is built from 14 residues. The CDR3 DNA is TGCAGTGCTAGGGGGGGACTAGCGGGGGCCGAGCAGTACTTC. Protein sequence: CSARGGLAGAEQYF.

This clonotype was observed once. The chain combines TRBV18 with TRBJ2-4, with D unclear. Germline values: CDR1 KGHSH, CDR2 LQKENI. V shed 2 bases and J shed 8 bases, with 19 bases lying between them. The CDR3 runs to 16 residues. This chain's CDR3 is CASSPNPITLGDIQYF. As DNA, the CDR3 is TGTGCCAGCTCACCAAACCCTATAACCTTAGGAGACATTCAGTACTTC. Looking up the rest from reference TRBV18 and TRBJ2-4 gives the full variable domain: NAGVMQNPRHLVRRRGQEARLRCSPMKGHSHVYWYRQLPEEGLKFMVYLQKENIIDESGMPKERFSAEFPKEGPSILRIQQVVRGDSAAYFCASSPNPITLGDIQYFGAGTRLSVL.

The chain links TRBV20-1 to TRBJ1-1; possibly TRBD1 for D (6 bases). Trimming shortened V by 3 bases and J by 4 bases, and 15 bases separated the two germline ends. The CDR3 runs to 14 residues. CDR1 DFQATT and CDR2 SNEGSKA come from the germline V gene (reference sequence). The CDR3 nucleotides are TGCAGTGCTAGTATCTCAGGGGTAAGCACTGAAGCTTTCTTT. It codes for CSASISGVSTEAFF.